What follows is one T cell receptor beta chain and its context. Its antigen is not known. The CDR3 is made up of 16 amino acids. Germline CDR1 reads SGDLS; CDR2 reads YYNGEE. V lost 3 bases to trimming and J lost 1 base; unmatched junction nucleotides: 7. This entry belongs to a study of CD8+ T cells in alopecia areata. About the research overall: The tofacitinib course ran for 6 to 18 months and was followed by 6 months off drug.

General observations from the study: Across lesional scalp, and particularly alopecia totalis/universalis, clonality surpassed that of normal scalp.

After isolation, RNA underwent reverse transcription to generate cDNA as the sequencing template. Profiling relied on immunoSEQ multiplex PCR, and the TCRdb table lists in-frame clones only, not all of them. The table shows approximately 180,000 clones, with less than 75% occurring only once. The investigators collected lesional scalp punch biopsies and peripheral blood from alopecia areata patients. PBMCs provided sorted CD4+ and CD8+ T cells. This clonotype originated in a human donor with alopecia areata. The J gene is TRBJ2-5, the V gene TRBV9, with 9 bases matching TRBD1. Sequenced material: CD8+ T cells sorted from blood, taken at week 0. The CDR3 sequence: CASSAPGQGFQETQYF. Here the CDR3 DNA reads TGTGCCAGCAGCGCCCCGGGACAGGGTTTCCAAGAGACCCAGTACTTC.